This T cell receptor beta chain was sequenced for a study of T-cell reconstitution after alpha-beta-depleted transplantation in children. The CDR3 consists of 16 residues. Trimming removed 0 bases from V and 4 bases from J, with 18 bases in between. Looked up from germline, CDR1 is SQVTM and CDR2 is ANQGSEA. Preparation of the TCRbeta library used unique molecular identifiers. From the PCR reads, TCRdb called clonotypes with MiXCR, one entry per CDR3 protein. This table holds 380,000 or so distinct CDR3 sequences, roughly 13% found once. At least ten counts were recorded for this clonotype. This TCR was sampled from a human donor who donated a stem cell graft to a child with Fanconi anemia. The chain recombines TRBV29-1 with TRBJ1-2, with D hard to call. The sample consisted of PBMCs, taken from the stem cell graft. The CDR3 DNA reads as TGCAGCGTTGAAGATCCGCGCACAGAAGGGCGCTATGGCTACACCTTC. This gives the protein CSVEDPRTEGRYGYTF.